This entry lists 5 T cell receptor beta chains sequenced from one sample in a study of cytomegalovirus exposure and HLA in healthy donors. The protocol was immunoSEQ multiplex PCR, while the TCRdb copy is restricted to in-frame clones and leaves out a portion. The table shows fewer than 90,000 clones, with 94% occurring only once. Material: PBMCs. The source is a woman aged 18-29 years in good health and CMV-seropositive.

The chain carries TRBV4-3 and TRBJ2-3, with a weak D call TRBD1 (6 bases). The CDR3 length is 17 residues. Germline loops: CDR1 LGHNA, CDR2 YSLEER. The V gene lost 0 bases and the J gene lost 5 bases, with 18 bases spanning the gap. CDR3 sequence reads: CASSQDLMGALGDTQYF. CDR3 DNA: TGCGCCAGCAGCCAAGACTTAATGGGGGCTTTAGGAGATACGCAGTATTTT.

The genes are TRBV5-1 and TRBJ1-1; the D is unclear. V dropped 3 bases and J dropped 1 base, with 19 bases sitting between them. CDR3 size: 17 residues. Germline V gene sequence: CDR1 SGHRS, CDR2 YFSETQ. CDR3 amino acids: CASSSGGRILRNTEAFF. CDR3 bases: TGCGCCAGCAGCTCCGGAGGCAGGATTCTCCGGAACACTGAAGCTTTCTTT.

This clone was recorded only once. For the CDR3, the DNA is TGTGCCAGCAGGGATATCAGGGTCGACGAGCAGTACTTC. Translating gives CASRDIRVDEQYF. This chain links TRBV7-9 with TRBJ2-7, with a possible D match to TRBD1 (5 bases). This CDR3 contains 13 residues. Trimming removed 6 bases at V and 5 bases at J, with 14 bases between. The germline gives CDR1 SEHNR, CDR2 FQNEAQ (reference sequence).

The rearrangement links TRBV14 to TRBJ2-1, with 10 bases that match TRBD2. V lost 4 bases to trimming and J lost 3 bases; unmatched junction nucleotides: 6. The CDR3 is made up of 16 amino acids. In germline, CDR1 is SGHDN, CDR2 FVKESK. This CDR3 reads CASSLSGTSVYNEQFF. The CDR3, as DNA: TGTGCCAGCAGCCTCTCCGGGACTAGCGTCTACAATGAGCAGTTCTTC.

The gene calls are TRBV6-4 and TRBJ2-6; TRBD1 agrees at 8 bases. The CDR3 sequence is 15 residues long. V lost 6 bases to trimming and J lost 2 bases; unmatched junction nucleotides: 3. Per the germline V gene, CDR1 is MRHNA and CDR2 is SNTAGT. The chain's CDR3 is CASSEQGAGANVLTF. CDR3 nucleotides: TGTGCCAGCAGCGAACAGGGGGCTGGGGCCAACGTCCTGACTTTC.